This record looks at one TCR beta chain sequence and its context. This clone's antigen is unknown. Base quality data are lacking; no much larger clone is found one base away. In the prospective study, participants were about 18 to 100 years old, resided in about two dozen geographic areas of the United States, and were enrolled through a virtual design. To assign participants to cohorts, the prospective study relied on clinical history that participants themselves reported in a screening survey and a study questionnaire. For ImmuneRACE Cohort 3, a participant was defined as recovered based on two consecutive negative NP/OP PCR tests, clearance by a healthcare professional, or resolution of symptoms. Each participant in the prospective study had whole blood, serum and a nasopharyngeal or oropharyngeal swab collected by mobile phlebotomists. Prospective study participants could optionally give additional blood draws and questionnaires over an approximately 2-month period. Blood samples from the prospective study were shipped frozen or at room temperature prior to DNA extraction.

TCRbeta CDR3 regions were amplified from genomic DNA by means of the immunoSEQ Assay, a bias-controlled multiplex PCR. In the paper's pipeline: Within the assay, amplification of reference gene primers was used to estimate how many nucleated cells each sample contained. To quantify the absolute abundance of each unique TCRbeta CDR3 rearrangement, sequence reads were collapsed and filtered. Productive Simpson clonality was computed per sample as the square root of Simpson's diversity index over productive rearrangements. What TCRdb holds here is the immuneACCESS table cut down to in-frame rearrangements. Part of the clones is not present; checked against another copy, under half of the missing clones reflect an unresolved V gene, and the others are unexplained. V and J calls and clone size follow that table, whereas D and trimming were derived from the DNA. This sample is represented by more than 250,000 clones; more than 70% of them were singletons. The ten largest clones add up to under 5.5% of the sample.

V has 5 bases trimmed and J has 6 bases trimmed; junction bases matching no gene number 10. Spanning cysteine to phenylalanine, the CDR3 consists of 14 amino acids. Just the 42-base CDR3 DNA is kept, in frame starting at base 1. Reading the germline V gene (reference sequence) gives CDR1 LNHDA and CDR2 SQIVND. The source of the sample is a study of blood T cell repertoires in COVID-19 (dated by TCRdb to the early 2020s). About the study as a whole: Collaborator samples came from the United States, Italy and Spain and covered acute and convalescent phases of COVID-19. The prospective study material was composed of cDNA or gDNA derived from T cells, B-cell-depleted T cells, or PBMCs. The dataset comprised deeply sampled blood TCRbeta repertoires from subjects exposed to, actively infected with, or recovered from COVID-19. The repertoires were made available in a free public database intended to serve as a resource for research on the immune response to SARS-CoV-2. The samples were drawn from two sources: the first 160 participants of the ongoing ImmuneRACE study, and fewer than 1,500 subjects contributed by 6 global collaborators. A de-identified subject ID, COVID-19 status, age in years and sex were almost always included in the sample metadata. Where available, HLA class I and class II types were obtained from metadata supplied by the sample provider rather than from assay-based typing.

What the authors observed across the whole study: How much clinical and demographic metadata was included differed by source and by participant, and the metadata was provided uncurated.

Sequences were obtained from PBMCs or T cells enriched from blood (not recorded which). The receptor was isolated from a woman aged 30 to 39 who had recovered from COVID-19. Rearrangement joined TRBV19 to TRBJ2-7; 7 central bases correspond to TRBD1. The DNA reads TGTGCCAGTAGTCGAAGGACAGGTGGAACCGAGCAGTACTTC. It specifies CASSRRTGGTEQYF.